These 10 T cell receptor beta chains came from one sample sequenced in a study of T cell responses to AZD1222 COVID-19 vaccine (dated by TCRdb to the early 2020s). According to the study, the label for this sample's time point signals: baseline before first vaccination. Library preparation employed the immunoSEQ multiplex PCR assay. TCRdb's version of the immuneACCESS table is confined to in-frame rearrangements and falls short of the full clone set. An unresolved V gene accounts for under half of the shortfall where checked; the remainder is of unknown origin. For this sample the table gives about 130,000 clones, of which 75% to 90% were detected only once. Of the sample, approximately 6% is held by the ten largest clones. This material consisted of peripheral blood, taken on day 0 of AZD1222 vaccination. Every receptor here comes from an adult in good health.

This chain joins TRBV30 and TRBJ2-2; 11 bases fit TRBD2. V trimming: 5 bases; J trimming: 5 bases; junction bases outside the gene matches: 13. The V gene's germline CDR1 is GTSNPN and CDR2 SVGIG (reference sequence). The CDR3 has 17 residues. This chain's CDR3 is CAWSSGLAGGMTGELFF. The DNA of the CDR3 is TGTGCCTGGTCATCGGGGCTAGCGGGGGGAATGACCGGGGAGCTGTTTTTT.

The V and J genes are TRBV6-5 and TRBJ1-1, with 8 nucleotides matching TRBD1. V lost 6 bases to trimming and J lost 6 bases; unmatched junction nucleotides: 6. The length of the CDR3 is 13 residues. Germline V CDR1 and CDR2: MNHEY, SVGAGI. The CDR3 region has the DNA TGTGCCAGCAGCACCGGGACAGGATCTGAAGCTTTCTTT. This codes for CASSTGTGSEAFF.

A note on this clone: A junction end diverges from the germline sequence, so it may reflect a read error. The CDR3 here is CASSTPTGTYEQYF. The CDR3 DNA reads TGTGCCAGCTCAACACCCACAGGTACCTACGAGCAGTACTTC. V and J are TRBV18 and TRBJ2-7, with D perhaps matching TRBD1 (5 bases). In germline, CDR1 is KGHSH, CDR2 LQKENI. The CDR3 consists of 14 residues.

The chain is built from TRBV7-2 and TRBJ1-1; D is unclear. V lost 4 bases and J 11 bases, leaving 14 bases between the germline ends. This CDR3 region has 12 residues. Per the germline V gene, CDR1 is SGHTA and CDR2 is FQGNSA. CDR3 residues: CASSYWAMGAFF. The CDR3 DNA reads TGTGCCAGCAGCTATTGGGCGATGGGGGCTTTCTTT.

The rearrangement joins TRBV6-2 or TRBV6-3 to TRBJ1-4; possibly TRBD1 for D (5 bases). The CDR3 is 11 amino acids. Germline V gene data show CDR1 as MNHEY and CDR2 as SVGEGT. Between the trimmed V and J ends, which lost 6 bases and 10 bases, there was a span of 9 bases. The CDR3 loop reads CASSHQGKLFF. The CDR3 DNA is TGTGCCAGCAGCCACCAGGGAAAACTGTTTTTT.

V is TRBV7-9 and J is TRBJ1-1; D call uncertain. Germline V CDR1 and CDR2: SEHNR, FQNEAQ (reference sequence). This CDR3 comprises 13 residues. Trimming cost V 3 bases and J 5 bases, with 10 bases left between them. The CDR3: CASSFVRGTEAFF. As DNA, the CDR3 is TGTGCCAGCAGCTTTGTTCGAGGGACTGAAGCTTTCTTT.

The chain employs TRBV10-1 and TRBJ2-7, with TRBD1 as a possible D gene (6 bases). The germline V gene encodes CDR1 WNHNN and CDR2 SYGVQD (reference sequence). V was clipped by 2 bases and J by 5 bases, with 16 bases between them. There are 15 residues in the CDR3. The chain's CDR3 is CASSETAGVINEQYF. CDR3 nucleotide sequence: TGCGCCAGCAGTGAGACGGCAGGGGTTATCAACGAGCAGTACTTC.

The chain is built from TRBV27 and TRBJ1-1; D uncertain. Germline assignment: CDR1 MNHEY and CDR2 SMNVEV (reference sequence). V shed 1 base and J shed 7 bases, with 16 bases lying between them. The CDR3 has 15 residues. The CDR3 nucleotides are TGTGCCAGCAGTTTATTGGGAGGTTCCGAGTATGAAGCTTTCTTT. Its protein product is CASSLLGGSEYEAFF.

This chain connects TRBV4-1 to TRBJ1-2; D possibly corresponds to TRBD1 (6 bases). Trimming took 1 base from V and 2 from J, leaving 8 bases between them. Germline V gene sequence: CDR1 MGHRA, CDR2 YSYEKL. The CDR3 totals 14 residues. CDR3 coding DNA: TGCGCCAGCAGCCAAGTAGGGGGGAACTATGGCTACACCTTC. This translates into CASSQVGGNYGYTF.

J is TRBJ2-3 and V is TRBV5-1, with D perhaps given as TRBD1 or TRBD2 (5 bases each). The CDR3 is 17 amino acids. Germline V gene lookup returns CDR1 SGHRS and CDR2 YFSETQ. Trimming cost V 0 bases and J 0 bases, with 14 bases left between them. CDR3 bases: TGCGCCAGCAGCTTGGGACGGGGCGGAACTAGCACAGATACGCAGTATTTT. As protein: CASSLGRGGTSTDTQYF.